A selection of T cell receptor beta chains follows, all from one sample in a study of shared clonotypes between healthy human individuals. Only in-frame clones appear in the TCRdb table, and some are missing; sequencing was by immunoSEQ multiplex PCR. This table has about 2.4 million clones, 93% appearing once. Sequencing was performed on naive CD4+ T cells from PBMCs. The receptor source for this set is a man aged 18 to 30 in good health. Some clones in this sample may be carry-over from other donors' samples. CDR3s include the opening cysteine and the closing phenylalanine or tryptophan. The D gene is left open where the match is weak.

TGCAGCGTAACATCCTCAGGCAGTGAAAAACTGTTTTTT | CSVTSSGSEKLFF | TRBV29-1 | 13 | NA | TRBJ1-4
TGTGCCAGCAGTCAGGATCCGACCCGACTGTCGGAGACCCAGTACTTC | CASSQDPTRLSETQYF | TRBV6-6 | 16 | NA | TRBJ2-5
TGTGCCAGCAGCCAATCGATGGGAGGGGGCGCCGCCCCTAGAGAGACCCAGTACTTC | CASSQSMGGGAAPRETQYF | TRBV16 | 19 | NA | TRBJ2-5
TGTGCCAGCAGCATCGACGGGAGCAATCAGCCCCAGCATTTT | CASSIDGSNQPQHF | TRBV6-4 | 14 | NA | TRBJ1-5
TGTGCCAGCAGCCCGGCTGGGGCTAGCGGGAGTTTGGTTTACAATGAGCAGTTCTTC | CASSPAGASGSLVYNEQFF | TRBV7-2 | 19 | TRBD2 | TRBJ2-1
TGTGCCAGCAGCTTTTCAGGGTTGAACACTGAAGCTTTCTTT | CASSFSGLNTEAFF | TRBV11-3 | 14 | NA | TRBJ1-1
TGCGCCAGCAGTGAAGGGGCAGCGGGAGGAACGAGGGAGACCCAGTACTTC | CASSEGAAGGTRETQYF | TRBV10-1 | 17 | TRBD2 | TRBJ2-5
TGCGCCAGCAGCCAACAAGGGACTAGCGTTAGCACAGATACGCAGTATTTT | CASSQQGTSVSTDTQYF | TRBV4-3 | 17 | TRBD2 | TRBJ2-3
TGTGCCAGCAGCTTAGGGAGGGGGAATCAGCCCCAGCATTTT | CASSLGRGNQPQHF | TRBV5-8 | 14 | NA | TRBJ1-5
TGCGCCAGCAGTACCCCGTTCTCCTACAATGAGCAGTTCTTC | CASSTPFSYNEQFF | TRBV5-1 | 14 | NA | TRBJ2-1
TGTGCCAGCAGCCCACACGGGGAAGGCAATCAGCCCCAGCATTTT | CASSPHGEGNQPQHF | TRBV6-5 | 15 | NA | TRBJ1-5
TGCGCCAGCAGCCGCGGGTCTTGGGGAACCGGCGAGCAGTACTTC | CASSRGSWGTGEQYF | TRBV4-1 | 15 | NA | TRBJ2-7
TGTGCCAGCTCACCTGACAGGGTTTCCGAGCAGTACTTC | CASSPDRVSEQYF | TRBV18 | 13 | TRBD1 | TRBJ2-7
TGTGCCAGCAGACAGAACAATGGGATGCCCGACACTGAAGCTTTCTTT | CASRQNNGMPDTEAFF | TRBV27 | 16 | NA | TRBJ1-1